This entry features one T cell receptor beta chain sequence. This entry belongs to a study of blood T cell repertoires in COVID-19. Study information: Collection of acute and convalescent COVID-19 samples took place in the United States, Italy and Spain. T cells, B-cell-depleted T cells, or PBMCs supplied cDNA or gDNA.

The germline V gene encodes CDR1 WSHSY and CDR2 SAAADI. CDR3 length equals 15 residues. V lost 0 bases and J lost 5, with 13 bases in between. Authors' processing steps: Amplification from reference gene primers served as the basis for estimated nucleated cell counts. The assay was immunoSEQ multiplex PCR, and TCRdb's table has in-frame clones only and misses some. D and trimming were read from the DNA, whereas the V and J calls and clone size are those reported in that table. In the table there are some 100,000 clones, roughly 80% of which are singletons. This TCR was recovered from an elderly man with active or convalescent COVID-19. Sequenced: peripheral blood. This sequence joins TRBV10-2 and TRBJ1-1, with D perhaps matching TRBD1 (5 bases). The CDR3 loop is CASSESMPGQTEAFF. The CDR3 DNA is TGCGCCAGCAGTGAGTCGATGCCAGGGCAAACTGAAGCTTTCTTT.